One T cell receptor (beta chain) is described in this entry. Its cognate antigen is unknown. This entry comes from a study of T cell responses to AZD1222 COVID-19 vaccine. Across the whole study: Second-dose intervals near 4 or 12 weeks were combined.

TCRdb's table, derived via immunoSEQ multiplex PCR, lists solely in-frame clones and lacks some. Of 120,000 or so clones listed, over 80% are singletons. The trim removed 3 bases at V and 7 bases at J, leaving 8 bases unmatched. Germline V gene data show CDR1 as LNHDA and CDR2 as SQIVND (reference sequence). The CDR3 consists of 15 residues. Overall study findings and caveats: The span of vaccine-associated CD4 TCRs extended across spike, with dominance at 160-218 and 743-854. In all cases, repertoires were sampled only after the peak T cell response.

The chain uses TRBV19 and TRBJ1-5; 8 bases agree with TRBD1. This specimen was peripheral blood, taken on day 0 of AZD1222 vaccination. The source of this sequence is an adult in good health. CDR3 sequence: CASSISGGRGQPQHF. The CDR3 nucleotides read TGTGCCAGTAGTATTTCAGGGGGCCGGGGGCAGCCCCAGCATTTT.